This TCR beta chain originates from a study of cytomegalovirus exposure and HLA in healthy donors. CDR1 is LGHNA and CDR2 is YSLEER in the germline V gene. This CDR3 has 15 residues. The ends were cut back, 2 bases at V and 2 bases at J, with 12 bases in the middle. Healthy bone marrow donors supplied every sample. The PCR had 60 Vbeta and 13 Jbeta primers. TCRdb keeps only in-frame clones here, not all; method: immunoSEQ multiplex PCR. The data hold more than 100,000 clones, with around 70% observed a single time. Sequencing used PBMCs. V usage is TRBV4-3 and J usage is TRBJ2-5; tentatively, D is TRBD1 (5 bases). This sequence originates from a middle-aged woman in good health and CMV-seronegative. The CDR3 DNA is TGCGCCAGCAGCCAAAATAAAGGGGAACAAGAGACCCAGTACTTC. Encoded protein: CASSQNKGEQETQYF.